These 25 T cell receptor beta chains came from one sample sequenced in a study of T cell responses to AZD1222 COVID-19 vaccine. TCRdb keeps only in-frame clones here, not all; method: immunoSEQ multiplex PCR. This table has some 92,000 clones, around nine tenths appearing once. The sample in question was peripheral blood, obtained on day 0 of MenACWY control vaccination. The source is an adult in good health.

In this sample, this clone turned up a few times. This chain links TRBV5-1 with TRBJ1-3, with D uncertain. The CDR3 is 15 residues long. The germline CDR1 and CDR2 sequences are SGHRS and YFSETQ. V was shortened by 4 bases and J by 4 bases, with 15 bases between the two germline ends. The CDR3: CASSPAGVTGNTIYF. CDR3 bases: TGCGCCAGCAGCCCGGCCGGGGTCACGGGAAACACCATATATTTT. The variable domain in full, completed from reference TRBV5-1 and TRBJ1-3, reads KAGVTQTPRYLIKTRGQQVTLSCSPISGHRSVSWYQQTPGQGLQFLFEYFSETQRNKGNFPGRFSGRQFSNSRSEMNVSTLELGDSALYLCASSPAGVTGNTIYFGEGSWLTVV.

The chain carries TRBV28 and TRBJ2-1; 11 bases map to TRBD2. The CDR3 spans 16 residues. Trimming removed 6 bases from V and 4 bases from J; junction bases left unmatched: 8. CDR1 is MDHEN and CDR2 is SYDVKM in the germline V gene. The DNA of the CDR3 is TGTGCCAGCAGCACCCTCCTAGCGGGAGGATACAATGAGCAGTTCTTC. It encodes CASSTLLAGGYNEQFF.

A single count supports this clone. The V and J genes are TRBV2 and TRBJ1-2, with a possible D match to TRBD1 (5 bases). Trimming cost V 5 bases and J 7 bases, with 14 bases left between them. Germline V gives CDR1 SNHLY, CDR2 FYNNEI. This CDR3 region has 13 residues. CDR3 in DNA: TGTGCCAGCAGTCTCAGGGAGCTCGCTGGCTACACCTTC. The encoded protein is CASSLRELAGYTF.

This chain uses TRBV18 with TRBJ2-7; D possibly uses TRBD1 or TRBD2 (5 bases each). This CDR3 is built from 14 residues. Germline assignment: CDR1 KGHSH and CDR2 LQKENI. V gave up 3 bases and J gave up 2 bases, with 11 bases separating them. The CDR3 spells CASSPWDGTYEQYF. The CDR3 coding sequence is TGTGCCAGCTCACCCTGGGACGGAACCTACGAGCAGTACTTC.

V and J are TRBV11-1 and TRBJ1-1; the D gene is possibly TRBD1 (5 bases). This CDR3 region has 15 residues. Trimming left V 5 bases short and J 3 bases short, with 16 bases between. The V gene's germline CDR1 is SGHAT and CDR2 FQDESV (reference sequence). CDR3 nucleotides: TGTGCCAGCAGCCTCGGAAGGGGCGCGGACACTGAAGCTTTCTTT. Translating it yields CASSLGRGADTEAFF.

The chain carries TRBV27 and TRBJ2-7; the D gene is possibly TRBD2 (5 bases). Trimming cost V 6 bases and J 7 bases, with 22 bases left between them. Germline CDR1 MNHEY, CDR2 SMNVEV (reference sequence). The CDR3 sequence is 15 residues long. The CDR3 loop reads CASSRKSSSSGEQYF. In DNA form, the CDR3 reads TGTGCCAGCAGCCGAAAGAGTAGTAGCTCGGGGGAGCAGTACTTC.

CDR3 DNA sequence: TGTGCCAGACATTCCGGCGAGCAGTACTTC. It encodes CARHSGEQYF. This chain links TRBV27 with TRBJ2-7, with no clear D. Germline CDR1 and CDR2: MNHEY and SMNVEV (reference sequence). This CDR3 contains 10 residues. Trimming pared 9 bases from V and 6 bases from J, leaving 9 bases between.

The V call is TRBV18, the J call TRBJ2-7, with D maybe TRBD2 (6 bases). The CDR3 totals 14 residues. Trimming took off 6 bases at V and 7 bases at J, with 19 bases between the two ends. Looked up from germline, CDR1 is KGHSH and CDR2 is LQKENI. CDR3 region: CASSPGTPGVEQYF. Written as DNA, the CDR3 is TGTGCCAGCTCGCCCGGGACTCCCGGGGTGGAGCAGTACTTC.

The gene calls are TRBV27 and TRBJ1-1; D perhaps matches TRBD1 (5 bases). The CDR3 covers 13 residues. Trimming removed 2 bases at V and 4 bases at J, with 8 bases between. Germline CDR1 MNHEY, CDR2 SMNVEV (reference sequence). The CDR3 nucleotides read TGTGCCAGCAGTTTACCCGGGACCACTGAAGCTTTCTTT. As protein: CASSLPGTTEAFF.

The rearrangement links TRBV27 to TRBJ1-1, with a tentative D call TRBD1 (6 bases). With 0 bases removed from V and 8 bases from J, the gap between germline ends came to 10 bases. Germline V gene lookup returns CDR1 MNHEY and CDR2 SMNVEV (reference sequence). The CDR3 is 13 residues long. The CDR3 region is CASSLSGGQEAFF. The CDR3, as DNA: TGTGCCAGCAGTTTATCAGGGGGTCAGGAAGCTTTCTTT.

The chain carries TRBV21-1 and TRBJ1-4. TRBV21-1 is deemed a pseudogene. This CDR3 has 15 amino acids. This chain's CDR3 is CASSKGGATNEKLFF. The CDR3 nucleotides read TGTGCCAGCAGCAAAGGGGGTGCAACTAATGAAAAACTGTTTTTT.

The V gene is TRBV6-1, the J gene TRBJ2-7; D might be TRBD1 or TRBD2, each matching 5 bases. Germline CDR1 MNHNS, CDR2 SASEGT. Trimming removed 0 bases from V and 11 bases from J, with 17 bases in between. The CDR3 sequence is 14 residues long. The CDR3 DNA follows: TGTGCCAGCAGTGAAGCGCATTTCCGGGACCGGAAGTACTTC. Protein sequence: CASSEAHFRDRKYF.

The rearrangement joins TRBV10-3 to TRBJ1-4; D is unresolved. Germline values: CDR1 ENHRY, CDR2 SYGVKD. Deletions cut 0 bases from V and 8 bases from J, with 7 bases between. This CDR3 spans 13 amino acids. CDR3 protein: CAISESPREKLFF. Here the CDR3 DNA reads TGTGCCATCAGTGAGTCCCCTCGAGAAAAACTGTTTTTT.

The count of this clone is one. The chain carries TRBV6-5 and TRBJ1-1, with D possibly TRBD1 on 5 matching bases. The germline V gene encodes CDR1 MNHEY and CDR2 SVGAGI. This CDR3 has 14 amino acids. V was clipped by 5 bases and J by 0 bases, with 10 bases between them. CDR3 residues: CASSQNRMNTEAFF. In nucleotides, the CDR3 is TGTGCCAGCAGTCAAAACAGGATGAACACTGAAGCTTTCTTT.

The count of this clone is one. The DNA for the CDR3 is TGTGCCAGCAGTTACTCGGGGAGTAGCTCCTACGAGCAGTACTTC. As protein: CASSYSGSSSYEQYF. The chain carries TRBV6-5 and TRBJ2-7; tentatively, D is TRBD2 (5 bases). V shed 0 bases and J shed 0 bases, with 9 bases lying between them. The CDR3 loop spans 15 amino acids. The germline V gene encodes CDR1 MNHEY and CDR2 SVGAGI.

The V call is TRBV3-1 (or the pseudogene TRBV3-2), the J call TRBJ2-5; D is ambiguous. Germline assignment: CDR1 LGHDT and CDR2 YNNKEL (reference sequence). This CDR3 region has 13 residues. V lost 1 base and J lost 5, with 8 bases in between. The chain's CDR3 is CASSQVPQETQYF. The CDR3 region has the DNA TGTGCCAGCAGCCAAGTACCGCAGGAGACCCAGTACTTC.

V usage is TRBV15 and J usage is TRBJ2-1; D not certain. Germline values: CDR1 LNHNV, CDR2 YYDKDF (reference sequence). Trimming cost V 5 bases and J 3 bases, with 14 bases left between them. The CDR3 contains 15 residues. The CDR3 sequence: CATSPQRSVYNEQFF. CDR3 in DNA: TGTGCCACCAGCCCACAACGGTCGGTCTACAATGAGCAGTTCTTC.

The V gene is TRBV12-5, the J gene TRBJ1-2, with 7 bases aligning to TRBD1. Germline V gene data show CDR1 as LGHNT and CDR2 as FRNRAP. V shed 1 base and J 7 bases; nucleotides not matched to a gene: 15. The CDR3 extends over 17 amino acids. CDR3: CASGLDAPTDRVFGYTF. In nucleotides, the CDR3 is TGTGCTAGTGGTTTGGATGCCCCTACCGACAGGGTTTTTGGCTACACCTTC.

The J gene is TRBJ1-6, the V gene TRBV5-1; tentatively, D is TRBD1 (5 bases). Germline-derived CDR1 and CDR2 are SGHRS and YFSETQ. The CDR3 consists of 20 residues. V shed 0 bases and J shed 0 bases, with 19 bases lying between them. The CDR3 bases are TGCGCCAGCAGCTTGGGACAGCCCCAGTCGATCAGCTCCTATAATTCACCCCTCCACTTT. Protein sequence: CASSLGQPQSISSYNSPLHF.

This clone was observed once. The chain links TRBV2 to TRBJ2-4, with D possibly TRBD2 on 5 matching bases. Germline V gene lookup returns CDR1 SNHLY and CDR2 FYNNEI. The CDR3 spans 13 residues. V shed 4 bases and J shed 6 bases, with 10 bases lying between them. CDR3 region: CASSGGEGNIQYF. CDR3 nucleotides: TGTGCCAGCAGTGGCGGCGAGGGAAACATTCAGTACTTC.

V and J are TRBV28 and TRBJ1-4; D is unclear. Trimming removed 4 bases at V and 6 bases at J, with 12 bases between. The CDR3 sequence is 14 residues long. Looked up from germline, CDR1 is MDHEN and CDR2 is SYDVKM. The CDR3, as DNA: TGTGCCAGCAGTTCGGGATCAATGGATGAAAAACTGTTTTTT. Encoded protein: CASSSGSMDEKLFF.

This chain uses TRBV15 with TRBJ2-5, with D unresolved. The ends were cut back, 5 bases at V and 5 bases at J, with 9 bases in the middle. Germline V gene data show CDR1 as LNHNV and CDR2 as YYDKDF (reference sequence). There are 12 residues in the CDR3. The CDR3 is CATSPSLETQYF. In DNA, the CDR3 is TGTGCCACCAGCCCCTCCCTGGAGACCCAGTACTTC.

The chain couples TRBV7-9 to TRBJ1-5; no definite D call. This CDR3 has 13 residues. V lost 11 bases and J lost 2, with 13 bases in between. CDR1 and CDR2 from the germline V gene are SEHNR and FQNEAQ (reference sequence). The CDR3 is CALSDGRNQPQHF. The DNA for the CDR3 is TGTGCCTTATCGGACGGCCGCAATCAGCCCCAGCATTTT.

This clone was seen only once. This chain connects TRBV7-6 to TRBJ2-7; 7 bases agree with TRBD1. V lost 4 bases, J lost 6 bases, and 3 bases stayed unmatched. The CDR3 covers 12 residues. Germline V CDR1 and CDR2: SGHVS, FNYEAQ. This CDR3 reads CASSSGGFEQYF. The CDR3 DNA is TGTGCCAGCAGCTCAGGGGGTTTCGAGCAGTACTTC.

This chain uses TRBV4-2 with TRBJ2-7, with D hard to call. Looked up from germline, CDR1 is LGHNA and CDR2 is YNFKEQ. V was shortened by 0 bases and J by 2 bases, with 17 bases between the two germline ends. The CDR3 has 17 amino acids. CDR3 sequence: CASSQDMQDASAYEQYF. In DNA, the CDR3 is TGTGCCAGCAGCCAAGATATGCAGGACGCAAGTGCCTACGAGCAGTACTTC.